The T cell receptor (beta chain) under discussion was sequenced for a study of shared clonotypes between healthy human individuals. Whole-study findings and limits: Naive subsets generally exceeded memory subsets in estimated richness. Non-shared clonotypes had lower generation probabilities than those shared by all four donors. Depth of sequencing was expected to influence donor clonotype sharing.

Trimming shortened V by 0 bases and J by 2 bases, and 10 bases separated the two germline ends. There are 15 residues in the CDR3. The germline gives CDR1 SGDLS, CDR2 YYNGEE. The repertoire was sequenced with immunoSEQ multiplex PCR; TCRdb's copy has only in-frame clones and lacks some. This repertoire shows about 2.2 million clones, 93% found once; its top ten account for about 1.6%. Naive CD8 cells lacked CD45RO and underwent positive selection for CCR7, leaving out terminally differentiated effector memory CD45RA+ cells. Concerning this clone: The antigen remains unidentified.

Sequences were obtained from naive CD8+ T cells from PBMCs. The receptor comes from a man younger than 30 in good health. Some clones in this sample may be carry-over from other donors' samples. J is TRBJ2-3 and V is TRBV9, with a weak D call TRBD2 (5 bases). CDR3 in DNA: TGTGCCAGCAGCGTAGGAGGGAAGCCCACAGATACGCAGTATTTT. Protein product: CASSVGGKPTDTQYF.